This T cell receptor beta chain was found in a study of blood T cells in healthy people across ages. Alongside a J-beta primer mix, a sample-barcoded 5' primer served in a second PCR lasting 7 to 11 cycles. TCRdb reanalysed the 5' RACE reads using MiXCR and keeps one entry per CDR3 protein. The sample holds some 1,500,000 distinct CDR3 sequences, less than 45% seen once. The sample taken for sequencing was blood. The sequence was collected from a woman aged 18 to 35 in good health.

For the CDR3, the DNA is TGCGCCAGCAGACCCCAACCGGGACTAGGCACCGGGGAGCTGTTTTTT. Translating gives CASRPQPGLGTGELFF. J is TRBJ2-2 and V is TRBV4-3, with TRBD2 identical over 8 bases. In germline, CDR1 is LGHNA, CDR2 YSLEER. Germline trimming cut 6 bases from V and 4 bases from J; bases unmatched to any gene: 10. CDR3 length: 16 residues.